The sequence of this T cell receptor beta chain was determined in a study of T cell responses to AZD1222 COVID-19 vaccine. With respect to this clone: Antigen unknown.

Germline V gene sequence: CDR1 MNHEY, CDR2 SMNVEV (reference sequence). Trimming removed 5 bases at V and 1 base at J, with 11 bases between. The CDR3 covers 15 residues. The data were produced by immunoSEQ multiplex PCR, yet TCRdb's version contains in-frame clones alone and is incomplete. The repertoire holds some 90,000 clones, with around 91% as singletons. Broader study findings: Spike-specific TCRs gained breadth and depth after people received two AZD1222 doses. Reportedly, close to half of spike-specific TCRs are directed against unmutated variant regions. Among vaccine-associated CD4 TCRs, coverage spanned spike, with dominance at 160-218 and 743-854.

The receptor was isolated from an adult in good health. The rearrangement links TRBV27 to TRBJ2-2, with D unresolved. The specimen was peripheral blood, collected on day 0 of MenACWY control vaccination. This CDR3 reads CASSLRTLNTGELFF. In nucleotides, the CDR3 is TGTGCCAGCAGTCTCCGGACGCTGAACACCGGGGAGCTGTTTTTT.